This T cell receptor (beta chain) is drawn from a study of blood T cells in healthy people across ages. Study-level points and caveats: Estimates based on one million T cells were treated as lower bounds. Per million T cells, the diversity of TCR beta decreased roughly linearly as age advanced.

Concerning this clonotype itself: Its antigen is undetermined.

A second PCR of about 6 to 12 cycles used a sample-barcoded 5' primer and a J-beta primer mix. Through a template-switch adaptor with 12 random nucleotides, each cDNA molecule received a tag. MiXCR was run by TCRdb on the 5' RACE reads, yielding one entry per CDR3 protein. This table holds 1.5 million to 2 million distinct CDR3 sequences, 28% found once. The germline CDR1 and CDR2 sequences are SEHNR and FQNEAQ (reference sequence). CDR3 length: 15 residues. The chain combines TRBV7-9 with TRBJ2-7; the D is unclear. The DNA end is a closer match to TRBJ2-5, so the J assignment may be wrong. Sequenced: blood. The sequence was collected from a woman under 40 in good health. This CDR3 reads CASSLVSVARETQYF. CDR3 sequence (DNA): TGTGCCAGCAGCTTGGTGTCAGTAGCAAGAGAGACCCAGTACTTC.